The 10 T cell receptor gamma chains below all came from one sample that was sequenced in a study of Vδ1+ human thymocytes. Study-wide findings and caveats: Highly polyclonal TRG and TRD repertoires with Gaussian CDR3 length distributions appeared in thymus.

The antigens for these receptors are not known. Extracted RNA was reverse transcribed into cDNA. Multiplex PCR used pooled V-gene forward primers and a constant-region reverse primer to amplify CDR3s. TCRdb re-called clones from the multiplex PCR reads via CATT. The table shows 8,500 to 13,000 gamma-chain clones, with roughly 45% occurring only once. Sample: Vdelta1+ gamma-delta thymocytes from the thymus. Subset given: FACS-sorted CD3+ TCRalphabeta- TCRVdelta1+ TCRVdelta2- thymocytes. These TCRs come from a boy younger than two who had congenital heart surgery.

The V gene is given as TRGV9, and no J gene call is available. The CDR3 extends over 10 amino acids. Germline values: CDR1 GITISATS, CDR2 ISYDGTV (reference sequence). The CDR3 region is CALWETREVF. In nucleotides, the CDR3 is TGTGCCTTGTGGGAGACCCGAGAGGTTTTT.

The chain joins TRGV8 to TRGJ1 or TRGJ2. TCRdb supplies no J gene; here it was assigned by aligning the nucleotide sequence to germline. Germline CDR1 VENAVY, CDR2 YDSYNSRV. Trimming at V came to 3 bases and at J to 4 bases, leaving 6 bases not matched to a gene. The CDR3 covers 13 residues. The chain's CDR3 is CATWDPGYYKKLF. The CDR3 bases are TGTGCCACCTGGGATCCAGGCTATTATAAGAAACTCTTT.

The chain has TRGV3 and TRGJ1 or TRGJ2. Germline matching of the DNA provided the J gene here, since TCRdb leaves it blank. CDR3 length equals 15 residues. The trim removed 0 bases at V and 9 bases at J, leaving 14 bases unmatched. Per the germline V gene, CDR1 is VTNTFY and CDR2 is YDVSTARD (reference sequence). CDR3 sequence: CATWDRLTPILKKLF. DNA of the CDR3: TGTGCCACCTGGGACAGGCTGACCCCGATCCTTAAGAAACTCTTT.

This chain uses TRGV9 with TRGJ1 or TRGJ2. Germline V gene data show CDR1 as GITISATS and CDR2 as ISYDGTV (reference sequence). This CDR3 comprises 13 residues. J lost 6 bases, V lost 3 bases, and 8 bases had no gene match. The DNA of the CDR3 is TGTGCCTTGTGGGAGAGAGACGGTTATAAGAAACTCTTT. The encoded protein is CALWERDGYKKLF.

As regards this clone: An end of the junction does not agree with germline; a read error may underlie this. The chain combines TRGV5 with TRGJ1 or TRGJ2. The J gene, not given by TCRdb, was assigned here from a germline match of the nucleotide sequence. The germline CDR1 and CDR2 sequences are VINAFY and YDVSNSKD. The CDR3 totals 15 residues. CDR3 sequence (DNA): TGTGCCACCTGGGACAGGCCTACTTATTATTATCAGAAACTCTTT. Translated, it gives CATWDRPTYYYQKLF.

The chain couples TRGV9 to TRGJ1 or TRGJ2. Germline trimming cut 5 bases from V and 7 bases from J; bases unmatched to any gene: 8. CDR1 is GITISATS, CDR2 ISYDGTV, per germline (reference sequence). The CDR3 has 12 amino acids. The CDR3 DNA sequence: TGTGCCTTGTGGGGATCTTACTATAAGAAACTCTTT. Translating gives CALWGSYYKKLF.

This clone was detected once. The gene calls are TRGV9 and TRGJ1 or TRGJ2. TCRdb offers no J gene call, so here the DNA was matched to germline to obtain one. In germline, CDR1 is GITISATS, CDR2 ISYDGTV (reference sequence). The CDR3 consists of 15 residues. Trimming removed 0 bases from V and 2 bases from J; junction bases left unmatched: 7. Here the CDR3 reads CALWEVQSDYYKKLF. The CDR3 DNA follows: TGTGCCTTGTGGGAGGTGCAGTCCGATTATTATAAGAAACTCTTT.

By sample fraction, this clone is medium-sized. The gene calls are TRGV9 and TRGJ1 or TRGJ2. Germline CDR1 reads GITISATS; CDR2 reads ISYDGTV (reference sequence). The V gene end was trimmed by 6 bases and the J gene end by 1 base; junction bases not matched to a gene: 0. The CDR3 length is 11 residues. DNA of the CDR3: TGTGCCTTGTGGAATTATTATAAGAAACTCTTT. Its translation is CALWNYYKKLF.

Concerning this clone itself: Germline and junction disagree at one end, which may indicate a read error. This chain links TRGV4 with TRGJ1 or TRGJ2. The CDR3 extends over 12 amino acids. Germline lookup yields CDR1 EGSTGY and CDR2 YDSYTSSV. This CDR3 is CATGEAGYKKLF. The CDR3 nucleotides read TGTGCCACCGGGGAAGCGGGTTATAAGAAACTCTTT.

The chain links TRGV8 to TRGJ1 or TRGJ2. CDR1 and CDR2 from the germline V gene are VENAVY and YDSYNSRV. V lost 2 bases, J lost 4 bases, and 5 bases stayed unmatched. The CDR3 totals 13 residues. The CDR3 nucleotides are TGTGCCACCTGGGATACGATCTATTATAAGAAACTCTTT. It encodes CATWDTIYYKKLF.